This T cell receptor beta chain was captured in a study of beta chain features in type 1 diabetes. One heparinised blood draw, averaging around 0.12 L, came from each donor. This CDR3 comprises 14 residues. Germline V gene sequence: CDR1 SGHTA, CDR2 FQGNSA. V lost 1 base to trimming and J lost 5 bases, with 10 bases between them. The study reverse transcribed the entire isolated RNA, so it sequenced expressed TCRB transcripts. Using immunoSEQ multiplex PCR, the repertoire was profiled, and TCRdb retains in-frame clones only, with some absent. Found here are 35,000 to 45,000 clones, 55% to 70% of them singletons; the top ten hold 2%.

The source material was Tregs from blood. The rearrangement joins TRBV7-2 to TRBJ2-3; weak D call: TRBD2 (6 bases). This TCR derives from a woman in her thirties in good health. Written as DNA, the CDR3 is TGTGCCAGCAGCTTAGATAGACTAGGAGATACGCAGTATTTT. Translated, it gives CASSLDRLGDTQYF.